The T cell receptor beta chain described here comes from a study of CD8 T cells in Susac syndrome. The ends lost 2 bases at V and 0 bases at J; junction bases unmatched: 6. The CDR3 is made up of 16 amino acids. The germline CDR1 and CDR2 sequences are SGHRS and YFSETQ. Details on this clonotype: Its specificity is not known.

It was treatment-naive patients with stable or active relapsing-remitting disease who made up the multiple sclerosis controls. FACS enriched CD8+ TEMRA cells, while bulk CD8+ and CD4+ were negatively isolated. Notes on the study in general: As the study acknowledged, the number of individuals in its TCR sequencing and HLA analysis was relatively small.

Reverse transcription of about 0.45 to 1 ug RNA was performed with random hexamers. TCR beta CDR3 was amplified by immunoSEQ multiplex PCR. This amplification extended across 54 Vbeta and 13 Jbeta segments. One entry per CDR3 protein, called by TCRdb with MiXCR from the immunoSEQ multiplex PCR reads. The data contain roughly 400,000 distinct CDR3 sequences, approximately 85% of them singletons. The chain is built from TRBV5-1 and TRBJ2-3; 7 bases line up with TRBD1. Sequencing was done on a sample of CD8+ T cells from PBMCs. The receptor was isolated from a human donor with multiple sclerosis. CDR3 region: CASSFTGTASTDTQYF. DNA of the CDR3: TGCGCCAGCAGCTTCACCGGGACAGCTAGCACAGATACGCAGTATTTT.